This T cell receptor beta chain was sequenced for a study of post-analysis software for immune sequencing data. The CDR3 spans 16 residues. Trimming at V came to 4 bases and at J to 1 base, leaving 6 bases not matched to a gene. Germline loops: CDR1 KGHDR, CDR2 SFDVKD. Of note for this clonotype: The target antigen is unknown.

Study-level findings and limits: In patients, TRBV5-6, TRBV5-1 and TRBV20-1 belonged to four or five TRBV segments found more frequently than in controls.

Presence of unique molecular identifiers characterized the TCR beta cDNA libraries. TCRdb re-called the PCR reads with MiXCR, one entry per CDR3 protein. Counted here are approximately 440,000 distinct CDR3 sequences, roughly 46% occurring once; the ten biggest clones make up 9% to 13%. This rearrangement joins TRBV24-1 to TRBJ2-1; TRBD1 matches 7 bases. Input material: blood. The receptor was isolated from a girl aged 10 to 17 with multiple sclerosis. The CDR3 protein is CATSDLQGQSYNEQFF. DNA for the CDR3: TGTGCCACCAGTGACCTTCAGGGACAGTCCTACAATGAGCAGTTCTTC.